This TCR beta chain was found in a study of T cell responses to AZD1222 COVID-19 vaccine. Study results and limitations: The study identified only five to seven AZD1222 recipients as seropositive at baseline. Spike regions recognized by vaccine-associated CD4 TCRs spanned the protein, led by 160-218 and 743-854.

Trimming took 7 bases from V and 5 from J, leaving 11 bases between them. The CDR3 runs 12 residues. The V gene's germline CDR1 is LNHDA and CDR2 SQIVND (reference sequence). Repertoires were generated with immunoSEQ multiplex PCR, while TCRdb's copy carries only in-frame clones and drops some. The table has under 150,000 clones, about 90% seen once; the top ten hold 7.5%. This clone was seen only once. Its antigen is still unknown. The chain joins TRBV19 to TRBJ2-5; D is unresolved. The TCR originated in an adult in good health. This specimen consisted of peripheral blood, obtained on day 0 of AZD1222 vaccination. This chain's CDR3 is CASNKGRETQYF. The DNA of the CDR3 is TGTGCCAGTAATAAGGGTAGGGAGACCCAGTACTTC. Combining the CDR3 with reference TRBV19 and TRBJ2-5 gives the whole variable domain DGGITQSPKYLFRKEGQNVTLSCEQNLNHDAMYWYRQDPGQGLRLIYYSQIVNDFQKGDIAEGYSVSREKKESFPLTVTSAQKNPTAFYLCASNKGRETQYFGPGTRLLVL.